The 17 T cell receptor beta chains reported below all come from one sample, sequenced in a study of blood T cells in healthy people across ages. A J-beta primer mix and a sample-barcoded 5' primer were used in a second PCR of about 7 to 12 cycles. TCRdb fed the 5' RACE reads into MiXCR, producing one record per CDR3 protein. The sample gives about 640,000 distinct CDR3 sequences, 40% to 45% of which show up once; approximately 31% is in the top ten. Input material: blood. Receptor source: an elderly man in good health.

The chain uses TRBV5-1 and TRBJ2-5; TRBD1 matches 9 bases. The J call may be mistaken, given a closer DNA end match to TRBJ2-7. Germline CDR1 is SGHRS and CDR2 is YFSETQ. This CDR3 is 16 amino acids long. The CDR3 coding sequence is TGCGCCAGCAGCGCGTCTCCGGGACAGGGAATATACGAGCAGTACTTC. It translates to CASSASPGQGIYEQYF.

This clonotype was seen repeatedly, ten times or more. The V and J genes are TRBV29-1 and TRBJ2-1, with 11 bases aligning to TRBD2. CDR1 is SQVTM and CDR2 is ANQGSEA in the germline V gene. The V gene end was trimmed by 4 bases and the J gene end by 4 bases; junction bases not matched to a gene: 12. The CDR3 runs 17 residues. CDR3 loop: CSVGGLAGGPLYNEQFF. DNA of the CDR3: TGCAGCGTTGGGGGCCTAGCGGGAGGTCCCCTTTACAATGAGCAGTTCTTC.

This chain links TRBV27 with TRBJ2-2; 11 bases are a match to TRBD2. The CDR3 length is 17 residues. Germline CDR1 and CDR2: MNHEY and SMNVEV (reference sequence). Germline trimming cut 5 bases from V and 6 bases from J; bases unmatched to any gene: 11. The CDR3 spells CASSPTSGRISPGELFF. In DNA form, the CDR3 reads TGTGCCAGCAGTCCCACTAGCGGGAGAATATCACCCGGGGAGCTGTTTTTT.

This clonotype was counted only a few times. The chain joins TRBV7-8 to TRBJ2-3; D not certain. Germline V gene lookup returns CDR1 SGHVS and CDR2 FQNEAQ. V was cut by 4 bases and J by 4 bases, with 15 bases left in between. The CDR3 contains 15 residues. The CDR3 region is CASSSTVQEADTQYF. CDR3 nucleotides: TGTGCCAGCAGCTCCACCGTTCAAGAGGCAGATACGCAGTATTTT.

This clonotype was picked up one time. The chain employs TRBV5-1 and TRBJ2-1, with D possibly TRBD2 on 5 matching bases. This CDR3 is 13 amino acids long. Germline V gene sequence: CDR1 SGHRS, CDR2 YFSETQ. The germline V and J ends were trimmed by 3 bases and 9 bases, with 13 bases remaining between them. In DNA, the CDR3 is TGCGCCAGCAGCTGGACTGGGGATCTTGAGCAGTTCTTC. Residues: CASSWTGDLEQFF. Based on the CDR3 plus reference TRBV5-1 and TRBJ2-1, the full variable domain is KAGVTQTPRYLIKTRGQQVTLSCSPISGHRSVSWYQQTPGQGLQFLFEYFSETQRNKGNFPGRFSGRQFSNSRSEMNVSTLELGDSALYLCASSWTGDLEQFFGPGTRLTVL.

This chain links TRBV20-1 with TRBJ1-6; no clear D. The CDR3 runs 14 residues. V dropped 3 bases and J dropped 2 bases, with 8 bases sitting between them. Germline V gene lookup returns CDR1 DFQATT and CDR2 SNEGSKA (reference sequence). The CDR3 is CSARGPTYNSPLHF. DNA for the CDR3: TGCAGTGCTAGGGGTCCTACCTATAATTCACCCCTCCACTTT.

This chain joins TRBV5-4 and TRBJ2-1; tentative D call: TRBD1 (6 bases). Germline V CDR1 and CDR2: SGHNT, YYREEE (reference sequence). V was clipped by 0 bases and J by 2 bases, with 15 bases between them. The length of the CDR3 is 17 residues. As DNA, the CDR3 is TGTGCCAGCAGCTTGGCCGTAGGACAGCGCACCTACAATGAGCAGTTCTTC. Its translation: CASSLAVGQRTYNEQFF.

This clonotype appeared a few times. This chain uses TRBV14 with TRBJ2-7; 8 nucleotides match TRBD1. In germline, CDR1 is SGHDN, CDR2 FVKESK. V was pared by 1 base and J by 5 bases, with 7 bases of the junction left unmatched. The CDR3 contains 15 residues. The CDR3 loop is CASSQVRTGTHEQYF. CDR3 bases: TGTGCCAGCAGCCAAGTCCGGACAGGGACGCACGAGCAGTACTTC.

The chain links TRBV7-2 to TRBJ2-7; maybe TRBD2 (6 bases). The CDR3 runs 14 residues. Germline V gene data show CDR1 as SGHTA and CDR2 as FQGNSA. V gave up 4 bases and J gave up 4 bases, with 14 bases separating them. The CDR3 DNA follows: TGTGCCAGCAGCTCATCCAATCGGGGGTACGAGCAGTACTTC. Translation gives CASSSSNRGYEQYF.

The chain couples TRBV7-2 to TRBJ2-1; D is unclear. Gene TRBJ2-7 matches the end of the DNA better, so the J call may be wrong. The CDR3 loop spans 15 amino acids. Per the germline V gene, CDR1 is SGHTA and CDR2 is FQGNSA. CDR3 coding DNA: TGTGCCAGCAGCTTAGGGTTCGGCTCCTACAATGAGCAGTACTTC. It is translated as CASSLGFGSYNEQYF.

This clonotype was seen more than once but under ten times. V gene TRBV2 combines with J gene TRBJ2-3; 8 nucleotides align to TRBD2. Germline V gives CDR1 SNHLY, CDR2 FYNNEI. V gave up 5 bases and J gave up 6 bases; unmatched junction bases: 7. The CDR3 runs 14 residues. The CDR3 DNA reads TGTGCCAGCAGTAAACTAGCGGAGACGGATACGCAGTATTTT. Residues: CASSKLAETDTQYF.

This clonotype showed up many times. The chain recombines TRBV7-8 with TRBJ1-1; the D is unclear. Trimming took off 1 base at V and 5 bases at J, with 5 bases between the two ends. The CDR3 spans 12 residues. Germline assignment: CDR1 SGHVS and CDR2 FQNEAQ. The chain's CDR3 is CASSLGRTEAFF. CDR3 DNA sequence: TGTGCCAGCAGCTTAGGGAGAACTGAAGCTTTCTTT.

Worth noting for this clonotype: One base away lies a much larger clone, so this may be a sequencing read error. The V gene is TRBV4-3, the J gene TRBJ2-5; 8 bases line up with TRBD1. CDR1 and CDR2 (germline): LGHNA, YSLEER. V shed 4 bases and J 11 bases; nucleotides not matched to a gene: 15. CDR3 length equals 15 residues. This chain's CDR3 is CASSLGQEGGNEQYF. The CDR3 DNA reads as TGCGCCAGCAGCCTGGGACAGGAGGGGGGCAATGAGCAGTACTTC.

Many counts were recorded for this clonotype. The chain is built from TRBV29-1 and TRBJ2-1; 8 nucleotides align to TRBD2. V trimming: 4 bases; J trimming: 1 base; junction bases outside the gene matches: 3. Germline CDR1 is SQVTM and CDR2 is ANQGSEA. The CDR3 totals 14 residues. CDR3 bases: TGCAGCGTTGTGGAGCGGGAGTCCTACAATGAGCAGTTCTTC. Its translation is CSVVERESYNEQFF.

This clonotype was seen ten or more times. The chain employs TRBV6-1 and TRBJ2-5; perhaps TRBD1 as D (5 bases). V was clipped by 3 bases and J by 4 bases, with 18 bases between them. The CDR3 consists of 16 residues. Germline V gene lookup returns CDR1 MNHNS and CDR2 SASEGT. This chain's CDR3 is CASSDRALAPRETQYF. CDR3 sequence (DNA): TGTGCCAGCAGTGACAGGGCTTTAGCCCCAAGAGAGACCCAGTACTTC.

V and J are TRBV6-2 or TRBV6-3 and TRBJ1-5; tentative D call: TRBD1 (5 bases). CDR3 length: 14 amino acids. Trimming removed 6 bases at V and 9 bases at J, with 18 bases between. Germline CDR1 reads MNHEY; CDR2 reads SVGEGT. The DNA for the CDR3 is TGTGCCAGCAGGCCCGACAGCGAGCAGGGGCCCCAGCATTTT. It codes for CASRPDSEQGPQHF.

The CDR3 loop is CASSLAGEGQPQHF. The CDR3 region has the DNA TGTGCCAGCAGTTTAGCAGGTGAGGGACAGCCCCAGCATTTT. V usage is TRBV27 and J usage is TRBJ1-5, with D unclear. CDR3 length: 14 residues. The germline V and J ends were trimmed by 2 bases and 7 bases, with 12 bases remaining between them. Germline values: CDR1 MNHEY, CDR2 SMNVEV (reference sequence).